The 17 T cell receptor beta chains below come from one sample, sequenced in a study of cytomegalovirus exposure and HLA in healthy donors. The PCR contained 60 Vbeta and 13 Jbeta primers. Libraries were prepared by immunoSEQ multiplex PCR; TCRdb keeps only in-frame clonotypes and omits some of them. The sample carries roughly 68,000 clones, about 72% recorded once. Sequenced: PBMCs. These receptors all stem from a man between 35 and 55 years old in good health and CMV-seropositive.

The rearrangement links TRBV28 to TRBJ2-1; D unclear. Germline assignment: CDR1 MDHEN and CDR2 SYDVKM. The CDR3 is 16 amino acids. V was cut by 4 bases and J by 8 bases, with 21 bases left in between. CDR3 coding DNA: TGTGCCAGCAGTTCGGTACACCCGAGGTTAGTGGATGAGCAGTTCTTC. It yields the protein CASSSVHPRLVDEQFF. Full variable domain (rest looked up from reference TRBV28 and TRBJ2-1): DVKVTQSSRYLVKRTGEKVFLECVQDMDHENMFWYRQDPGLGLRLIYFSYDVKMKEKGDIPEGYSVSREKKERFSLILESASTNQTSMYLCASSSVHPRLVDEQFFGPGTRLTVL.

The V gene is TRBV30, the J gene TRBJ2-1; 7 bases match TRBD1. The V and J ends lost 5 bases and 0 bases, in that order; junction bases with no gene match: 1. In germline, CDR1 is GTSNPN, CDR2 SVGIG (reference sequence). This CDR3 contains 13 residues. The CDR3 here is CAWAGGSYNEQFF. For the CDR3, the DNA is TGTGCCTGGGCAGGGGGCTCCTACAATGAGCAGTTCTTC.

This clone appeared a single time. This chain links TRBV2 with TRBJ2-6; no definite D call. This CDR3 is built from 14 residues. V dropped 4 bases and J dropped 4 bases, with 8 bases sitting between them. Germline assignment: CDR1 SNHLY and CDR2 FYNNEI. CDR3 nucleotides: TGTGCCAGCAGTGCCCTCGGGGGGGCCAACGTCCTGACTTTC. It yields the protein CASSALGGANVLTF. Full variable domain (outside the CDR3, taken from reference TRBV2 and TRBJ2-6): EPEVTQTPSHQVTQMGQEVILRCVPISNHLYFYWYRQILGQKVEFLVSFYNNEISEKSEIFDDQFSVERPDGSNFTLKIRSTKLEDSAMYFCASSALGGANVLTFGAGSRLTVL.

This sequence joins TRBV6-5 and TRBJ1-5, with 10 nucleotides matching TRBD1. Germline V gene sequence: CDR1 MNHEY, CDR2 SVGAGI. The CDR3 contains 15 residues. V lost 5 bases to trimming and J lost 6 bases; unmatched junction nucleotides: 7. CDR3 protein: CASSRRTGGRQPQHF. The DNA of the CDR3 is TGTGCCAGCAGTAGAAGGACAGGGGGGCGTCAGCCCCAGCATTTT.

The rearrangement uses TRBV4-2 and TRBJ2-2, with TRBD1 matching 8 bases. V shed 0 bases and J 6 bases; nucleotides not matched to a gene: 9. Germline loops: CDR1 LGHNA, CDR2 YNFKEQ. There are 17 residues in the CDR3. The CDR3 bases are TGTGCCAGCAGCCAAGAGGAAGGACAGGGTATGGCCGGGGAGCTGTTTTTT. This translates into CASSQEEGQGMAGELFF.

This clone has a handful of counts. The genes are TRBV25-1 and TRBJ1-1, with D unresolved. The CDR3 spans 13 residues. V dropped 3 bases and J dropped 1 base, with 6 bases sitting between them. CDR1 MGHDK and CDR2 SYGVNS come from the germline V gene. Here the CDR3 DNA reads TGTGCCAGCAGTGACGGAGGGAACACTGAAGCTTTCTTT. It yields the protein CASSDGGNTEAFF.

This rearrangement joins TRBV5-4 to TRBJ2-3; TRBD2 might be the D (7 bases). The germline CDR1 and CDR2 sequences are SGHNT and YYREEE (reference sequence). V was trimmed by 5 bases and J by 3 bases, leaving 13 bases between them. There are 14 residues in the CDR3. For the CDR3, the DNA is TGTGCCAGCAGAGGTGGGGGGGCAACAGATACGCAGTATTTT. Amino acids: CASRGGGATDTQYF.

This clone was seen only a few times. The chain carries TRBV6-4 and TRBJ1-2; 7 nucleotides align to TRBD1. The CDR3 has 14 residues. The V gene's germline CDR1 is MRHNA and CDR2 SNTAGT. With V trimmed by 5 bases and J by 5 bases, 8 bases remained unmatched. The CDR3 DNA reads TGTGCCAGCAGTCCGGGCAGGGGGGTTTATGGCTACACCTTC. It yields the protein CASSPGRGVYGYTF.

The chain couples TRBV30 to TRBJ1-1; 8 bases line up with TRBD1. The V gene end was trimmed by 4 bases and the J gene end by 5 bases; junction bases not matched to a gene: 6. This CDR3 is 13 amino acids long. Germline CDR1 and CDR2: GTSNPN and SVGIG (reference sequence). The CDR3 is CAWTQGARTEAFF. CDR3 nucleotides: TGTGCCTGGACCCAGGGGGCGCGGACTGAAGCTTTCTTT.

The chain joins TRBV6-1 to TRBJ2-7; D perhaps matches TRBD1 (6 bases). This CDR3 spans 12 amino acids. CDR1 is MNHNS, CDR2 SASEGT, per germline. Between the trimmed V and J ends, which lost 6 bases and 7 bases, there was a span of 13 bases. The CDR3 here is CASRADSLEQYF. For the CDR3, the DNA is TGTGCCAGCAGAGCGGACAGTTTGGAGCAGTACTTC.

This chain links TRBV2 with TRBJ2-3; D not resolved. The germline V gene encodes CDR1 SNHLY and CDR2 FYNNEI. This CDR3 region has 14 residues. Trimming took 2 bases from V and 2 from J, leaving 8 bases between them. The chain's CDR3 is CASSEHENTDTQYF. The CDR3 region has the DNA TGTGCCAGCAGTGAACACGAGAACACAGATACGCAGTATTTT.

The rearrangement links TRBV5-1 to TRBJ2-1; 9 nucleotides match TRBD2. From germline, CDR1 is SGHRS and CDR2 YFSETQ. V lost 0 bases, J lost 6 bases, and 4 bases stayed unmatched. This CDR3 comprises 15 residues. The CDR3 coding sequence is TGCGCCAGCAGCTTGGATCTAGCGGGGACCAATGAGCAGTTCTTC. Its translation: CASSLDLAGTNEQFF. Together with reference TRBV5-1 and TRBJ2-1, the CDR3 gives the full variable domain: KAGVTQTPRYLIKTRGQQVTLSCSPISGHRSVSWYQQTPGQGLQFLFEYFSETQRNKGNFPGRFSGRQFSNSRSEMNVSTLELGDSALYLCASSLDLAGTNEQFFGPGTRLTVL.

The chain employs TRBV2 and TRBJ1-2; TRBD1 matches at 8 bases. The CDR3 has 15 residues. V lost 6 bases and J lost 2; bases outside the gene matches: 8. Germline assignment: CDR1 SNHLY and CDR2 FYNNEI. The CDR3 sequence: CASSGDRGMNYGYTF. The CDR3 DNA reads TGTGCCAGCAGCGGAGACAGGGGAATGAACTATGGCTACACCTTC.

V gene TRBV11-3 combines with J gene TRBJ2-3, with 9 bases that match TRBD2. The V gene end was trimmed by 5 bases and the J gene end by 3 bases; junction bases not matched to a gene: 9. From germline, CDR1 is SGHNT and CDR2 YENEEA. This CDR3 has 16 amino acids. The CDR3 loop is CASSRRDSGGTDTQYF. The CDR3 DNA is TGTGCCAGCAGCCGCCGAGATAGCGGGGGTACAGATACGCAGTATTTT.

This rearrangement joins TRBV7-9 to TRBJ2-3, with TRBD1 matching over 7 bases. CDR1 is SEHNR and CDR2 is FQNEAQ in the germline V gene (reference sequence). The CDR3 runs 13 residues. V dropped 5 bases and J dropped 6; count of bases not matched to a gene: 5. CDR3 sequence (DNA): TGTGCCAGCAGCGTGACAGGGACCGATACGCAGTATTTT. This translates into CASSVTGTDTQYF.

The rearrangement uses TRBV28 and TRBJ1-1, with D unclear. Germline loops: CDR1 MDHEN, CDR2 SYDVKM. The CDR3 covers 16 residues. With 1 base removed from V and 6 bases from J, the gap between germline ends came to 18 bases. The CDR3 loop is CASSLSLAAYSAEAFF. The CDR3 DNA sequence: TGTGCCAGCAGTTTATCTCTCGCGGCCTATTCCGCTGAAGCTTTCTTT.

This chain uses TRBV2 with TRBJ1-6; TRBD1 aligns across 10 bases. The CDR3 is made up of 14 amino acids. J was trimmed by 7 bases and V by 7 bases; bases with no gene match: 4. CDR1 and CDR2 (germline): SNHLY, FYNNEI. In DNA, the CDR3 is TGTGCCAGCAATGGACAGGGGGGGAATTCACCCCTCCACTTT. Its protein is CASNGQGGNSPLHF.